This is a list of T cell receptor beta chains from one sample in a study of beta chain features in type 1 diabetes. Produced via immunoSEQ multiplex PCR; TCRdb's table is partial and in-frame only. This table has around 40,000 clones, roughly 64% appearing once. Source material: Tregs from blood. Receptors originate from a woman aged 25 to 39 in good health. CDR3s leave out the opening cysteine and the closing phenylalanine or tryptophan. Expanded clones are given a class, and other clones once, few, many or no size at all.

v_gene: TRBV5-1; abundance: NA; j_gene: TRBJ2-1; CDR3aa: ASSPQLYNEQF
v_gene: TRBV5-1; abundance: NA; j_gene: TRBJ2-2; CDR3aa: ASTGQGNTGELF
v_gene: TRBV10-3; abundance: NA; j_gene: TRBJ2-1; CDR3aa: AISESSGRTYNEQF
v_gene: TRBV25-1; abundance: NA; j_gene: TRBJ2-7; CDR3aa: ASSELGGSYEQY
v_gene: TRBV6-1; abundance: NA; j_gene: TRBJ2-1; CDR3aa: ASSEAGPTGSGGTMKQF
v_gene: TRBV7-6; abundance: NA; j_gene: TRBJ2-7; CDR3aa: ASSLAPGQGGYEQY
v_gene: TRBV6-6; abundance: NA; j_gene: TRBJ2-2; CDR3aa: ASGWGGDTNTGELF
v_gene: TRBV7-6; abundance: NA; j_gene: TRBJ2-2; CDR3aa: ASSLRLAGGPDTGELF
v_gene: TRBV5-1; abundance: NA; j_gene: TRBJ2-7; CDR3aa: ASRQGQGSYEQY
v_gene: TRBV10-3; abundance: NA; j_gene: TRBJ2-3; CDR3aa: AIRMGQGSDTQY
v_gene: TRBV6-5; abundance: NA; j_gene: TRBJ2-3; CDR3aa: ASSYTSGSLLY
v_gene: TRBV7-8; abundance: NA; j_gene: TRBJ2-1; CDR3aa: ASSFGQGPYNEQF
v_gene: TRBV18; abundance: NA; j_gene: TRBJ2-1; CDR3aa: ASSDSGTYYNEQF
v_gene: TRBV5-1; abundance: few; j_gene: TRBJ2-6; CDR3aa: ASSLGPRGSSGANVLT
v_gene: TRBV28; abundance: once; j_gene: TRBJ1-1; CDR3aa: ASNPGGMNTEAF
v_gene: TRBV29-1; abundance: NA; j_gene: TRBJ2-7; CDR3aa: SVRQGWAGEQY
v_gene: TRBV29-1; abundance: NA; j_gene: TRBJ2-1; CDR3aa: SVDRLAGGGYNEQF
v_gene: TRBV5-1; abundance: few; j_gene: TRBJ2-2; CDR3aa: ASSLASIGELF
v_gene: TRBV7-6; abundance: NA; j_gene: TRBJ2-7; CDR3aa: ASSLVPGFRSYEQY
v_gene: TRBV7-9; abundance: NA; j_gene: TRBJ2-3; CDR3aa: ASSLVEEPNTDTQY
v_gene: TRBV7-3; abundance: NA; j_gene: TRBJ2-5; CDR3aa: ASSVLAGLGRETQY
v_gene: TRBV7-3; abundance: NA; j_gene: TRBJ2-1; CDR3aa: ASSYSPTTEQF
v_gene: TRBV28; abundance: NA; j_gene: TRBJ2-1; CDR3aa: ASNNGGGRYNEQF
v_gene: TRBV7-8; abundance: NA; j_gene: TRBJ2-7; CDR3aa: ASSSGRANEQY
v_gene: TRBV6-5; abundance: NA; j_gene: TRBJ1-3; CDR3aa: ASSQGQARNTIY
v_gene: TRBV5-1; abundance: NA; j_gene: TRBJ1-2; CDR3aa: ASRTGSPNTLSYT
v_gene: TRBV29-1; abundance: NA; j_gene: TRBJ2-1; CDR3aa: SVGGTSGSNEQF
v_gene: TRBV7-9; abundance: few; j_gene: TRBJ2-1; CDR3aa: ASSLDRMAGVYNEQF
v_gene: TRBV4-3; abundance: NA; j_gene: TRBJ2-1; CDR3aa: ASSPVPGQETSGAYNEQF
v_gene: TRBV6-5; abundance: NA; j_gene: TRBJ2-5; CDR3aa: ASSYRSGPRGTQY
v_gene: TRBV7-2; abundance: NA; j_gene: TRBJ2-3; CDR3aa: ASSPRGQGTQY
v_gene: TRBV11-3; abundance: NA; j_gene: TRBJ2-1; CDR3aa: ASSLVSSGDYNEQF
v_gene: TRBV6-6; abundance: NA; j_gene: TRBJ2-5; CDR3aa: ASSYSKPPETQY
v_gene: TRBV6-5; abundance: NA; j_gene: TRBJ1-1; CDR3aa: ASSYGGNMNTEAF
v_gene: TRBV9; abundance: NA; j_gene: TRBJ2-1; CDR3aa: ASSAIASLYNEQF
v_gene: TRBV11-2; abundance: few; j_gene: TRBJ2-2; CDR3aa: ASGYGGSRVGELF
v_gene: TRBV6-1; abundance: NA; j_gene: TRBJ2-3; CDR3aa: AGASGHSTDTQY
v_gene: TRBV19; abundance: few; j_gene: TRBJ1-2; CDR3aa: ASSNPPGGASYGYT
v_gene: TRBV10-2; abundance: NA; j_gene: TRBJ2-2; CDR3aa: ASSENRGTGELF
v_gene: TRBV7-7; abundance: once; j_gene: TRBJ2-5; CDR3aa: ASSQLAGLGETQY
v_gene: TRBV29-1; abundance: large; j_gene: TRBJ2-5; CDR3aa: SVGTEETQY
v_gene: TRBV7-3; abundance: NA; j_gene: TRBJ2-1; CDR3aa: ASSLSGRAGEQF
v_gene: TRBV7-2; abundance: NA; j_gene: TRBJ2-7; CDR3aa: ASSFPFYEQY
v_gene: TRBV7-9; abundance: NA; j_gene: TRBJ2-4; CDR3aa: ASSPQGTLAKNIQY
v_gene: TRBV5-1; abundance: few; j_gene: TRBJ2-4; CDR3aa: ASSVDPGIRVRAKNIQY
v_gene: TRBV18; abundance: once; j_gene: TRBJ1-2; CDR3aa: ASSPGTGDYGYT